Shown below are 13 T cell receptor beta chains from a single sample sequenced in a study of shared clonotypes between healthy human individuals. CD8 cells classed as naive were CD45RO-negative and positively selected for CCR7, excluding terminally differentiated effector memory CD45RA+ cells. TCRdb's copy holds only in-frame clones and misses some; the assay was immunoSEQ multiplex PCR. This sample yields approximately 720,000 clones, of which 92% are seen a single time; approximately 25% belongs to the top ten. Sequences were obtained from naive CD8+ T cells sorted from blood. These receptors all come from a man younger than 45 in good health.

The V gene is TRBV6-5, the J gene TRBJ2-7, with TRBD2 identical over 11 bases. Germline loops: CDR1 MNHEY, CDR2 SVGAGI. The CDR3 sequence is 15 residues long. The V gene end was trimmed by 2 bases and the J gene end by 5 bases; junction bases not matched to a gene: 5. The CDR3 protein is CASSYGTSGGNEQYF. CDR3 nucleotide sequence: TGTGCCAGCAGTTACGGGACTAGCGGAGGCAACGAGCAGTACTTC.

The V and J genes are TRBV29-1 and TRBJ1-1; D not certain. Germline V CDR1 and CDR2: SQVTM, ANQGSEA. The CDR3 is 12 amino acids. The germline V and J ends were trimmed by 7 bases and 1 base, with 10 bases remaining between them. CDR3 protein: CSAIDGNTEAFF. For the CDR3, the DNA is TGCAGCGCAATTGACGGGAACACTGAAGCTTTCTTT. Filled out from reference TRBV29-1 and TRBJ1-1, the complete variable domain reads SAVISQKPSRDICQRGTSLTIQCQVDSQVTMMFWYRQQPGQSLTLIATANQGSEATYESGFVIDKFPISRPNLTFSTLTVSNMSPEDSSIYLCSAIDGNTEAFFGQGTRLTVV.

CDR3 nucleotides: TGTGCCAGCAGTTGGCAGGCGAACTACGAGCAGTACTTC. Translating it yields CASSWQANYEQYF. The rearrangement links TRBV27 to TRBJ2-7; D not certain. The CDR3 loop spans 13 amino acids. Germline V gene lookup returns CDR1 MNHEY and CDR2 SMNVEV (reference sequence). The ends were cut back, 4 bases at V and 3 bases at J, with 10 bases in the middle.

This rearrangement joins TRBV11-3 to TRBJ2-2, with D maybe TRBD2 (6 bases). Trimming shortened V by 2 bases and J by 2 bases, and 9 bases separated the two germline ends. The CDR3 is 15 amino acids. Germline V lookup: CDR1 SGHNT, CDR2 YENEEA. CDR3 nucleotides: TGTGCCAGCAGCTTATTAGCGGAAAACACCGGGGAGCTGTTTTTT. Amino acid sequence: CASSLLAENTGELFF.

The rearrangement uses TRBV4-2 and TRBJ2-3; no clear D. The germline gives CDR1 LGHNA, CDR2 YNFKEQ. The CDR3 runs to 16 residues. V was pared by 4 bases and J by 1 base, with 15 bases between. The CDR3, as DNA: TGTGCCAGCAGCCTAATAGAAGGGATAGGCACAGATACGCAGTATTTT. It translates to CASSLIEGIGTDTQYF.

This clone has just one count. This chain links TRBV9 with TRBJ2-1; 7 nucleotides match TRBD2. With 4 bases clipped from V and 0 bases from J, the junction kept 4 bases outside the gene matches. Germline V CDR1 and CDR2: SGDLS, YYNGEE. This CDR3 has 15 amino acids. CDR3: CASSPWDYSYNEQFF. DNA for the CDR3: TGTGCCAGCAGCCCTTGGGACTACTCCTACAATGAGCAGTTCTTC.

This chain connects TRBV7-6 to TRBJ2-1; D call uncertain. Germline V lookup: CDR1 SGHVS, CDR2 FNYEAQ. The CDR3 is made up of 15 amino acids. The V and J ends lost 5 bases and 9 bases respectively, with 20 bases between them. The CDR3 loop reads CASSPGSFPPFEQFF. The CDR3 DNA reads TGTGCCAGCAGCCCCGGGTCCTTCCCTCCTTTTGAGCAGTTCTTC.

The chain links TRBV5-4 to TRBJ2-7; D is perhaps TRBD1 or TRBD2 (6 bases each). Germline values: CDR1 SGHNT, CDR2 YYREEE (reference sequence). Trimming removed 4 bases at V and 7 bases at J, with 15 bases between. This CDR3 is built from 13 residues. The CDR3 sequence is CASSADGGWEQYF. As DNA, the CDR3 is TGTGCCAGCAGCGCAGACGGGGGCTGGGAGCAGTACTTC.

The chain has TRBV10-1 and TRBJ2-2, with 7 bases identical to TRBD2. This CDR3 is 17 amino acids long. The germline V gene encodes CDR1 WNHNN and CDR2 SYGVQD (reference sequence). J gave up 6 bases and V 3 bases, and 13 bases lay outside the gene matches. CDR3 loop: CASSDPPERGRPGELFF. The CDR3 DNA follows: TGCGCCAGCAGTGATCCTCCCGAGCGGGGACGGCCCGGGGAGCTGTTTTTT.

The CDR3 reads CASSPRQGSDIRSSYEQYF. The CDR3 bases are TGTGCCAGCAGCCCTAGACAGGGTTCGGATATTAGGAGCTCCTACGAGCAGTACTTC. This chain joins TRBV7-8 and TRBJ2-7, with 7 bases matching TRBD1. The CDR3 contains 19 residues. Per germline, CDR1 SGHVS and CDR2 FQNEAQ. Unmatched junction bases numbered 19, after V lost 5 bases and J lost 0 bases.

This clone was observed a few times. The chain recombines TRBV27 with TRBJ1-1; D gene uncertain. The length of the CDR3 is 12 residues. V dropped 0 bases and J dropped 8 bases, with 7 bases sitting between them. Germline V gives CDR1 MNHEY, CDR2 SMNVEV (reference sequence). CDR3 loop: CASSLSGREAFF. DNA of the CDR3: TGTGCCAGCAGTTTATCTGGCAGGGAAGCTTTCTTT.

The chain combines TRBV11-2 with TRBJ2-3; D remains ambiguous. Germline V gives CDR1 SGHAT, CDR2 FQNNGV. Trimming took off 5 bases at V and 4 bases at J, with 19 bases between the two ends. The CDR3 has 16 amino acids. The CDR3 sequence: CASSPGSSVRADTQYF. CDR3 bases: TGTGCCAGCAGCCCCGGGTCGAGCGTACGAGCAGATACGCAGTATTTT. Full variable domain (outside the CDR3, taken from reference TRBV11-2 and TRBJ2-3): EAGVAQSPRYKIIEKRQSVAFWCNPISGHATLYWYQQILGQGPKLLIQFQNNGVVDDSQLPKDRFSAERLKGVDSTLKIQPAKLEDSAVYLCASSPGSSVRADTQYFGPGTRLTVL.

As regards this clone: Distinct nucleotide sequences in the sample also encode this CDR3. The rearrangement links TRBV7-9 to TRBJ2-1; D remains unclear. Germline V gene sequence: CDR1 SEHNR, CDR2 FQNEAQ (reference sequence). The V end was cut by 1 base, the J end by 7 bases, with 5 bases between. The CDR3 is 12 residues long. CDR3: CASSLEDNEQFF. CDR3 coding DNA: TGTGCCAGCAGCTTAGAAGATAATGAGCAGTTCTTC.